At least ten counts were recorded for the clone carrying this TCR beta chain. Its antigen is undetermined. Exclusion applied to patients with other autoimmune diseases, uncontrolled infections, pregnancy or lactation. Amplified TCR beta CDR3 regions were obtained using RNA transcripts as template. First-round RT-PCR used HTBI primers; second-round multiplex PCR followed. TCRdb redid the calling of the multiplex PCR reads with MiXCR, one entry per CDR3 protein. The sample lists just over 400,000 distinct CDR3 sequences; roughly 21% were seen once. The record originates from a study of Graves' ophthalmopathy and Graves' hyperthyroidism. Study information: Before any treatment, peripheral blood was taken at the initial diagnosis. Findings of the study overall: Between ophthalmopathy and stable hyperthyroidism, a 13-signature model drew a separation with nearly 90% sensitivity and around 80% specificity.

V was clipped by 0 bases and J by 0 bases; unmatched bases: 11. Germline V lookup: CDR1 MGHRA, CDR2 YSYEKL. CDR3 length: 19 amino acids. V usage is TRBV4-1 and J usage is TRBJ1-1, with TRBD1 matching over 9 bases. Sequenced material: peripheral blood. This clonotype was sampled from a woman aged 18-30 years with stable Graves' hyperthyroidism. CDR3 in amino acids: CASSQEKRTGGTLNTEAFF. Written as DNA, the CDR3 is TGCGCCAGCAGCCAAGAAAAAAGAACAGGGGGCACGTTGAACACTGAAGCTTTCTTT.